A single TCR beta chain is shown here with its context. What antigen it recognizes has not been identified. It may be a read error: a sequence one base away is much more abundant. The data originate from a study of T-cell reconstitution after alpha-beta-depleted transplantation in children (dated by TCRdb to the mid-2010s). Turning to the overall study: Using TCR repertoire profiling, the study quantitatively followed how T-cell immune reconstitution unfolded in children after TCRalphabeta/CD19-depleted allogeneic hematopoietic cell transplantation.

The method was PCR. The listed sequencing device is Illumina HiSeq 2500. Molecular barcoding was employed in the preparation of TCR libraries, with unique molecular identifiers being used to normalize TCRbeta repertoire quantification. TCRdb reworked the public reads: Q25 trimming with fastp, MiXCR clone assembly, productive beta chains retained. Identical CDR3 protein sequences are pooled into one entry, listed with their most common genes and DNA. The sample yields 350,000 to 450,000 distinct CDR3 sequences; roughly 22% were counted once. 3.8% of the sample goes to the ten largest clones. V loses 4 bases, J loses 3 bases, and the germline ends lie 19 bases apart. The CDR3 runs 15 residues from the cysteine to the phenylalanine. Just CDR3 DNA is preserved here, 45 bases in frame from base 1. CDR1 and CDR2, looked up from the germline V gene, are SQVTM and ANQGSEA.

The rearrangement joined TRBV29-1 to TRBJ2-7; the D segment could be TRBD2, given 6 matching bases. The source of this sequence is a human donor who donated a stem cell graft to a child with acute myeloid leukemia. Here the sequenced sample was PBMCs from the stem cell graft donor, taken from the stem cell graft. The DNA sequence is as follows: TGCAGCGTTGGTGGTGGCGGGAACCGACTCTACGAGCAGTACTTC. This codes for CSVGGGGNRLYEQYF.